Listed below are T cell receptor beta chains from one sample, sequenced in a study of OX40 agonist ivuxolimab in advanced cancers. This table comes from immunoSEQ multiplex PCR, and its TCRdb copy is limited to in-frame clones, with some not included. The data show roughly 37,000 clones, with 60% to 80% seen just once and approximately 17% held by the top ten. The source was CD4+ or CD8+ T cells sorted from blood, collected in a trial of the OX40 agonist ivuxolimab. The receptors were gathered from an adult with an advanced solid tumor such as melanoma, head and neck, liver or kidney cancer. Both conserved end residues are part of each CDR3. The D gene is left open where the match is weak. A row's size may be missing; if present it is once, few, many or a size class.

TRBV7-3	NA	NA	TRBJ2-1	CASSLSRNNEQFF	TGTGCCAGCAGTCTAAGCCGTAACAATGAGCAGTTCTTC
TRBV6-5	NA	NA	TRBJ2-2	CASSSRRVNTGELFF	TGTGCCAGCAGTTCCCGAAGGGTAAACACCGGGGAGCTGTTTTTT
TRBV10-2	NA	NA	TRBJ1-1	CASSDSRRNTEAFF	TGCGCCAGCAGTGACAGTCGCAGGAACACTGAAGCTTTCTTT
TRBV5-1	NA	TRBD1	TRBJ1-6	CASRDARDRGNSPLHF	TGCGCCAGCAGAGATGCGAGGGACAGGGGAAATTCACCCCTCCACTTT
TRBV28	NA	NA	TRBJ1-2	CASRRSNREDGYTF	TGTGCCAGCAGGAGGTCAAACAGGGAGGATGGCTACACCTTC
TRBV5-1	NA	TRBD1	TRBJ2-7	CASSFAGQGTGEQYF	TGCGCCAGCAGCTTCGCGGGACAGGGGACCGGCGAGCAGTACTTC
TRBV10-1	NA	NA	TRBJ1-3	CASSDGSGNTIYF	TGCGCCAGCAGTGATGGGTCTGGAAACACCATATATTTT
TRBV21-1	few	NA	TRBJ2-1	CASSSRGTSGASSYNEQFF	TGTGCCAGCAGCTCGCGCGGGACTAGCGGGGCGAGCTCCTACAATGAGCAGTTCTTC
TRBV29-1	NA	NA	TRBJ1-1	CSVEGGRATEAFF	TGCAGCGTTGAAGGGGGGCGCGCCACTGAAGCTTTCTTT
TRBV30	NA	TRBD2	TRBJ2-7	CAWRNGGKYEQYF	TGTGCCTGGCGGAACGGGGGGAAGTACGAGCAGTACTTC
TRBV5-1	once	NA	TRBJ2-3	CASSEVGTDTQYF	TGCGCCAGCAGTGAGGTCGGCACAGATACGCAGTATTTT
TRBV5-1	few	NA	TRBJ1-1	CASSLDTEAFF	TGCGCCAGCAGCCTTGACACTGAAGCTTTCTTT
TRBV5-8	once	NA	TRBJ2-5	CASSGGRWAHQETQYF	TGTGCCAGCAGCGGGGGGAGGTGGGCTCACCAAGAGACCCAGTACTTC
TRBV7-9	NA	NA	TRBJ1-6	CASSFDRSSPLHF	TGTGCCAGCAGCTTCGACAGATCTTCACCCCTCCACTTT
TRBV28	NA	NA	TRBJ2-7	CASSKDTVYEQYF	TGTGCCAGCAGTAAAGACACCGTCTACGAGCAGTACTTC
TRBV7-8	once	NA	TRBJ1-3	CASSLGDSGNTIYF	TGTGCCAGCAGCTTAGGAGACTCTGGAAACACCATATATTTT
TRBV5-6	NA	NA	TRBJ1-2	CASSPGLKNYGYTF	TGTGCCAGCAGCCCTGGACTGAAGAACTATGGCTACACCTTC
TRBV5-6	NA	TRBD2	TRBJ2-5	CASNPNGGEETQYF	TGTGCCAGCAACCCTAACGGGGGGGAGGAGACCCAGTACTTC
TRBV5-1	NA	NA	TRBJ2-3	CASSLSTFTDTQYF	TGCGCCAGCAGCTTGTCGACCTTCACAGATACGCAGTATTTT
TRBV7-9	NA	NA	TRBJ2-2	CASSFSGTLTGELFF	TGTGCCAGCAGCTTTTCCGGGACATTAACCGGGGAGCTGTTTTTT